The subject of this entry is one TCR beta chain. CDR1 is KGHSH and CDR2 is LQKENI in the germline V gene. Trimming at V came to 4 bases and at J to 3 bases, leaving 5 bases not matched to a gene. The length of the CDR3 is 14 residues. The data derive from a study of blood T cell repertoires in COVID-19. The overall study: Italy, Spain and the United States were the sources of the convalescent and acute COVID-19 samples.

The cohort comprised adults aged roughly 18 to 100 years residing in approximately 25 US areas. Cohorts were determined from participant-reported clinical history. In the original processing: Using reference gene primer amplification, nucleated cell counts were estimated. Only in-frame clones appear in the TCRdb table, and some are missing; sequencing was by immunoSEQ multiplex PCR. The D gene and trimming were derived from the DNA, and the V and J assignments and clone size from that table. The sample includes about 270,000 clones, approximately 91% of them seen just once. This chain uses TRBV18 with TRBJ1-1, with TRBD1 identical over 7 bases. The specimen was PBMCs or T cells enriched from blood (not recorded which). This sequence originates from a middle-aged woman with acute COVID-19. Here the CDR3 DNA reads TGTGCCAGCTCACTAACCCAGGGGGACACTGAAGCTTTCTTT. It yields the protein CASSLTQGDTEAFF.